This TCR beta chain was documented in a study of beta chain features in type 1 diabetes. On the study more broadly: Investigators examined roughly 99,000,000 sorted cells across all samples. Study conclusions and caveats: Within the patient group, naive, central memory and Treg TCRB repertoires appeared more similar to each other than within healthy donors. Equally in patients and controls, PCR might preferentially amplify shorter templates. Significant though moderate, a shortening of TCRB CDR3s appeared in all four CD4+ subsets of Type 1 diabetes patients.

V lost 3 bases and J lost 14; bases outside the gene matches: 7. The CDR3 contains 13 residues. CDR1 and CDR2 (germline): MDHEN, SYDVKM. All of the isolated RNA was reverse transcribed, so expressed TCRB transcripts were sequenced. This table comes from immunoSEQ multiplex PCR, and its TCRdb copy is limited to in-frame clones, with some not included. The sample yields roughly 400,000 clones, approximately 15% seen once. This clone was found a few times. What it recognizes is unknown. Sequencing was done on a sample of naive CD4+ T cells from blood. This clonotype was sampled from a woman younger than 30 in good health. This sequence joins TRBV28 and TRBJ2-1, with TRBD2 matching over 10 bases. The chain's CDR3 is CASSLSAGGPKFF. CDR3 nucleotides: TGTGCCAGCAGTTTGTCAGCGGGAGGGCCTAAGTTCTTC.